These 25 T cell receptor beta chains were sequenced from one sample in a study of T cells in Graves' hyperthyroidism and ophthalmopathy. RNA transcripts served as the template for amplifying TCR beta CDR3 regions. The HTBI set primed first-round TCR CDR3 RT-PCR. From the multiplex PCR reads, TCRdb called clonotypes with MiXCR, one entry per CDR3 protein. Altogether about 660,000 distinct CDR3 sequences are present, 45% being singletons, with the ten largest covering less than 8.5%. The specimen was peripheral blood or thyroid tissue (not recorded which). The receptors come from an adult man with Graves' disease, either hyperthyroidism or ophthalmopathy (not recorded which).

CDR3 nucleotides: TGTGCCAGCAGTTTACTCGGAGGGAACGAGCAGTACTTC. It translates to CASSLLGGNEQYF. This chain joins TRBV2 and TRBJ2-7, with D possibly being TRBD2 (6 bases). The V end lost 5 bases, the J end lost 5 bases, and 13 bases lay between the germline ends. The CDR3 runs 13 residues. The V gene's germline CDR1 is SNHLY and CDR2 FYNNEI.

Turning to this clonotype: Just one base apart from a much larger clone, this may be a read error. The chain recombines TRBV15 with TRBJ1-5; the D is unclear. The V and J ends lost 5 bases and 3 bases respectively, with 23 bases between them. CDR3 length equals 18 residues. Per germline, CDR1 LNHNV and CDR2 YYDKDF (reference sequence). CDR3 nucleotide sequence: TGTGCCACCAGCGGGAGCCTGGGCCGGACCCCACCCAATCAGCCCCAGCATTTT. This sequence encodes CATSGSLGRTPPNQPQHF.

This clonotype showed up many times. The rearrangement joins TRBV2 to TRBJ1-4; D call uncertain. CDR1 is SNHLY and CDR2 is FYNNEI in the germline V gene. Trimming removed 6 bases from V and 8 bases from J, with 13 bases in between. This CDR3 region has 13 residues. CDR3 nucleotides: TGTGCCAGCAGGGGAGCCGCAGGAGAAAAACTGTTTTTT. It yields the protein CASRGAAGEKLFF.

This clonotype was counted ten times or more. This sequence joins TRBV15 and TRBJ2-5, with a weak D call TRBD2 (5 bases). V was shortened by 1 base and J by 6 bases, with 18 bases between the two germline ends. This CDR3 has 16 amino acids. Germline CDR1 and CDR2: LNHNV and YYDKDF (reference sequence). The CDR3 region has the DNA TGTGCCACCAGCAGAGGGGAAACGGGGAGTTGGAAGACCCAGTACTTC. Translation: CATSRGETGSWKTQYF.

In this sample, this clonotype turned up a few times. V usage is TRBV20-1 and J usage is TRBJ2-5, with D tentatively TRBD2 (7 bases). Germline CDR1 and CDR2: DFQATT and SNEGSKA (reference sequence). The CDR3 extends over 13 amino acids. The CDR3 spells CSRKGGARETQYF. In DNA, the CDR3 is TGCTCTCGGAAGGGGGGGGCCCGGGAGACCCAGTACTTC.

This clonotype was seen a few times. The V and J genes are TRBV7-3 and TRBJ2-7, with 8 positions matching TRBD2. Germline V gene data show CDR1 as SGHTA and CDR2 as FQGTGA. This CDR3 contains 16 residues. V trimming: 3 bases; J trimming: 2 bases; junction bases outside the gene matches: 9. In DNA form, the CDR3 reads TGTGCCAGCAGCTTGAGTGGCGGGAGGATCCCCTACGAGCAGTACTTC. Its translation: CASSLSGGRIPYEQYF.

The sample holds many counts of this clonotype. The V gene is TRBV2, the J gene TRBJ1-1; D remains unclear. The ends were cut back, 6 bases at V and 1 base at J, with 12 bases in the middle. This CDR3 region has 14 residues. CDR1 is SNHLY, CDR2 FYNNEI, per germline. Here the CDR3 DNA reads TGTGCCAGCAGCGCGGACCGGCCGAACACTGAAGCTTTCTTT. It codes for CASSADRPNTEAFF.

This chain uses TRBV7-8 with TRBJ1-5, with TRBD1 as a possible D gene (5 bases). V lost 6 bases to trimming and J lost 2 bases, with 17 bases between them. Germline-derived CDR1 and CDR2 are SGHVS and FQNEAQ. The CDR3 totals 16 residues. The CDR3 DNA reads as TGTGCCAGCAGTAGCCTGTGGGGGGTGGGCAATCAGCCCCAGCATTTT. It encodes CASSSLWGVGNQPQHF.

Note on this clonotype: A read error may explain this, as a much larger clone is one base away. The chain is built from TRBV7-9 and TRBJ1-2, with D uncertain. CDR1 and CDR2 from the germline V gene are SEHNR and FQNEAQ (reference sequence). V lost 4 bases to trimming and J lost 6 bases, with 9 bases between them. The CDR3 spans 12 residues. CDR3 in DNA: TGTGCCAGCAGCTCGGGGAATGATGGCTACACCTTC. The encoded protein is CASSSGNDGYTF.

As concerns this clonotype: This may come from a read error, since a much larger clone is one base off. Because the CDR3 is missing its conserved closing phenylalanine or tryptophan, this is likely a read error. This rearrangement joins TRBV7-2 to TRBJ1-5, with D hard to call. Germline CDR1 SGHTA, CDR2 FQGNSA. The germline V and J ends were trimmed by 3 bases and 8 bases, with 8 bases remaining between them. The CDR3 runs 12 residues. CDR3 sequence (DNA): TGTGCCAGCAGCTTGGAAGGCGAGCCCCAGCATCTT. Translation: CASSLEGEPQHL.

The rearrangement uses TRBV29-1 and TRBJ1-1; the D gene is possibly TRBD1 (5 bases). Germline CDR1 SQVTM, CDR2 ANQGSEA. The length of the CDR3 is 11 residues. For the CDR3, the DNA is TGCACCGATGGGGCCCGGACTGAAGCTTTCTTT. Residues: CTDGARTEAFF.

This clonotype was seen repeatedly, ten times or more. The V gene is TRBV15, the J gene TRBJ2-7, with D possibly TRBD1 on 5 matching bases. This CDR3 spans 15 amino acids. Germline V CDR1 and CDR2: LNHNV, YYDKDF (reference sequence). V lost 0 bases and J 6 bases, leaving 15 bases between the germline ends. CDR3 in amino acids: CATSRDRLLGLEQYF. The CDR3 DNA follows: TGTGCCACCAGCAGAGATCGCTTACTGGGGCTCGAGCAGTACTTC.

In this sample, this clonotype turned up many times. This sequence joins TRBV7-9 and TRBJ2-7; a possible D gene is TRBD2 (6 bases). CDR1 SEHNR and CDR2 FQNEAQ come from the germline V gene (reference sequence). V was cut by 0 bases and J by 6 bases, with 12 bases left in between. This CDR3 has 14 residues. CDR3 sequence: CASSLAGGPGEQYF. For the CDR3, the DNA is TGTGCCAGCAGCTTAGCGGGAGGACCCGGCGAGCAGTACTTC.

The chain employs TRBV11-2 and TRBJ1-1; no clear D gene. Germline V gene sequence: CDR1 SGHAT, CDR2 FQNNGV. CDR3 length: 15 amino acids. V shed 0 bases and J shed 3 bases, with 11 bases lying between them. The CDR3 DNA reads TGTGCCAGCAGCTTAGACCCTCGAAGGGACACTGAAGCTTTCTTT. Protein: CASSLDPRRDTEAFF. The full variable domain, completed using reference TRBV11-2 and TRBJ1-1, is EAGVAQSPRYKIIEKRQSVAFWCNPISGHATLYWYQQILGQGPKLLIQFQNNGVVDDSQLPKDRFSAERLKGVDSTLKIQPAKLEDSAVYLCASSLDPRRDTEAFFGQGTRLTVV.

The chain joins TRBV4-1 to TRBJ1-2; maybe TRBD1 (5 bases). In germline, CDR1 is MGHRA, CDR2 YSYEKL. The CDR3 contains 13 residues. V shed 3 bases and J shed 4 bases, with 9 bases lying between them. CDR3 protein: CASSHDSFYGYTF. CDR3 sequence (DNA): TGCGCCAGCAGCCACGACAGCTTCTATGGCTACACCTTC.

The sample holds many counts of this clonotype. One end of the junction does not line up with germline, which may come from a read error. V and J are TRBV5-1 and TRBJ1-1; no definite D call. Germline-derived CDR1 and CDR2 are SGHRS and YFSETQ. The length of the CDR3 is 13 residues. This CDR3 is CASSLSSGTEAFF. CDR3 nucleotides: TGTGCCAGCAGCTTATCTTCTGGCACTGAAGCTTTCTTT.

V is TRBV2 and J is TRBJ1-6; no reliable D call. The CDR3 has 13 amino acids. Germline V CDR1 and CDR2: SNHLY, FYNNEI. V was shortened by 4 bases and J by 9 bases, with 10 bases between the two germline ends. CDR3: CASSVGSVSPLHF. The CDR3 DNA follows: TGTGCCAGCAGTGTAGGGTCCGTTTCACCCCTCCACTTT.

This clonotype appeared many times. The CDR3: CASSPGQGRSPLHF. In nucleotides, the CDR3 is TGTGCCAGCAGCCCCGGACAGGGGAGATCACCCCTCCACTTT. This chain joins TRBV7-9 and TRBJ1-6, with TRBD1 matching over 9 bases. Trimming took 5 bases from V and 10 from J; bases not matched to a gene: 6. The CDR3 has 14 amino acids. CDR1 and CDR2 (germline): SEHNR, FQNEAQ (reference sequence).

A note on this clonotype: This may stem from a read error, because a much larger clone lies one nucleotide away. V gene TRBV7-9 combines with J gene TRBJ1-1; no reliable D call. The CDR3 is 16 residues long. Trimming took 4 bases from V and 3 from J, leaving 18 bases between them. Germline-derived CDR1 and CDR2 are SEHNR and FQNEAQ (reference sequence). Here the CDR3 reads CASSSRKGGLDTEAFF. The CDR3 DNA follows: TGTGCCAGCAGCTCACGAAAGGGCGGGTTGGACACTGAAGCTTTCTTT.

The sample holds many counts of this clonotype. The genes are TRBV5-1 and TRBJ1-6, with 10 bases that match TRBD1. CDR3 size: 16 residues. The germline V gene encodes CDR1 SGHRS and CDR2 YFSETQ. The V and J ends lost 4 bases and 8 bases, in that order; junction bases with no gene match: 9. CDR3 sequence: CASSHRDRGRDSPLHF. CDR3 in DNA: TGCGCCAGCAGCCACCGGGACAGGGGTCGGGATTCACCCCTCCACTTT.

This clonotype was seen a few times. The gene calls are TRBV20-1 and TRBJ2-2; D unclear. The germline V gene has CDR1 DFQATT and CDR2 SNEGSKA (reference sequence). Deletions cut 1 base from V and 7 bases from J, with 7 bases between. CDR3 size: 12 residues. CDR3 sequence reads: CSARVAIGELFF. CDR3 nucleotides: TGCAGTGCTAGAGTGGCAATCGGGGAGCTGTTTTTT.

This clonotype was picked up many times. This may be a read error, as it is one base from a much larger clone. The chain joins TRBV24-1 to TRBJ1-2; D is perhaps TRBD1 (6 bases). V lost 6 bases and J lost 2, with 12 bases in between. CDR3 length: 14 amino acids. CDR1 is KGHDR, CDR2 SFDVKD, per germline. CDR3 DNA: TGTGCCACCAGTAGGCAGGGGAACAACTATGGCTACACCTTC. Residues: CATSRQGNNYGYTF.

This chain connects TRBV20-1 to TRBJ2-5, with 10 bases that match TRBD2. CDR3 length: 14 residues. The V and J ends lost 5 bases and 6 bases, in that order; junction bases with no gene match: 9. Germline CDR1 reads DFQATT; CDR2 reads SNEGSKA (reference sequence). CDR3 sequence: CSASLAGEVKTQYF. The CDR3 region has the DNA TGCAGTGCTTCTCTAGCGGGGGAAGTAAAGACCCAGTACTTC.

The V gene is TRBV7-9, the J gene TRBJ1-2; D remains ambiguous. The CDR3 contains 13 residues. Germline V gives CDR1 SEHNR, CDR2 FQNEAQ (reference sequence). V lost 11 bases and J 3 bases, leaving 16 bases between the germline ends. CDR3 sequence (DNA): TGTGCCTGGAGTTTAGGGTTGGACTATGGCTACACCTTC. Translation: CAWSLGLDYGYTF.

This clonotype was counted ten times or more. V is TRBV12-3 or TRBV12-4 and J is TRBJ1-1; a weak D match, TRBD1 (6 bases). V lost 8 bases and J lost 5, with 15 bases in between. The CDR3 consists of 13 residues. The CDR3 coding sequence is TGTGCCAGCCGTAAGGGGGAGGGTACTGAAGCTTTCTTT. It codes for CASRKGEGTEAFF.